This entry concerns a single TCR beta chain. The germline V gene encodes CDR1 MDHEN and CDR2 SYDVKM. V was trimmed by 6 bases and J by 2 bases, leaving 10 bases between them. The length of the CDR3 is 13 residues. As handled by the study authors: Using reference gene primer amplification, nucleated cell counts were estimated. Some clones are missing from TCRdb's copy, which holds only in-frame ones; the method was immunoSEQ multiplex PCR. The D gene and trimming were derived from the DNA, and the V and J assignments and clone size from that table. The repertoire holds about 76,000 clones, with 65% to 90% as singletons. The data stem from a study of blood T cell repertoires in COVID-19. Study details: Sites across the United States, Italy and Spain contributed samples from acute and convalescent COVID-19. PBMCs, B-cell-depleted T cells, or T cells provided the cDNA or gDNA that made up the material.

The sample comprised peripheral blood. This TCR came from a human donor in a cohort sampled during active COVID-19. The chain uses TRBV28 and TRBJ1-2; D possibly corresponds to TRBD1 (5 bases). The DNA of the CDR3 is TGTGCCAGCAGGTCGACAGAGAACTATGGCTACACCTTC. Encoded protein: CASRSTENYGYTF.